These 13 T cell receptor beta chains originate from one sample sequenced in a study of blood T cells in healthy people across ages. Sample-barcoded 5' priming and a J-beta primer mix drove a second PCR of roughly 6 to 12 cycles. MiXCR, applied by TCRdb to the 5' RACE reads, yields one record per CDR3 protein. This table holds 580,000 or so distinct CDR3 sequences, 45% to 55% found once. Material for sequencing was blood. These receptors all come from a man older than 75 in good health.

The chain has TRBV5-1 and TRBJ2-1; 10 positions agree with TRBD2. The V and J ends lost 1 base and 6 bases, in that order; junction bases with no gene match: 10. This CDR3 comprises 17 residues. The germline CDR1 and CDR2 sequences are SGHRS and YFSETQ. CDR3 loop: CASSLIPGLAGVNEQFF. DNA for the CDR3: TGCGCCAGCAGCTTGATTCCGGGTCTAGCGGGAGTCAATGAGCAGTTCTTC.

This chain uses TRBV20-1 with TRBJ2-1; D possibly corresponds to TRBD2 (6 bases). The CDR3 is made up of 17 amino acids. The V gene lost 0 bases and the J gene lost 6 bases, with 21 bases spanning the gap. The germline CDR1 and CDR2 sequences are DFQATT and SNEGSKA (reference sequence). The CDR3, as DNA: TGCAGTGCTAGAGATTGGCGGAGGGAGGATCAAGGCAATGAGCAGTTCTTC. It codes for CSARDWRREDQGNEQFF.

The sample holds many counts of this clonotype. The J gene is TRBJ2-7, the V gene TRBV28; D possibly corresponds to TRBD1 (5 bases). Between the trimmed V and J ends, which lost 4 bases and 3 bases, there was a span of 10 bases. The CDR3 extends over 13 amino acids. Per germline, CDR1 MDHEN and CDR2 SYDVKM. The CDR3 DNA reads TGTGCCAGCAGTTGGGGCATTCACTACGAGCAGTACTTC. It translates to CASSWGIHYEQYF.

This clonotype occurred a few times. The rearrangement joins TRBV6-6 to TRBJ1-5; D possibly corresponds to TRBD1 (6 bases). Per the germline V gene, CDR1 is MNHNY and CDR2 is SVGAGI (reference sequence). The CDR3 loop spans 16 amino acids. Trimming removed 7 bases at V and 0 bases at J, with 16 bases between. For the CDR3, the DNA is TGTGCCAGCAATATAAGACAGGAATATAGCAATCAGCCCCAGCATTTT. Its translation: CASNIRQEYSNQPQHF.

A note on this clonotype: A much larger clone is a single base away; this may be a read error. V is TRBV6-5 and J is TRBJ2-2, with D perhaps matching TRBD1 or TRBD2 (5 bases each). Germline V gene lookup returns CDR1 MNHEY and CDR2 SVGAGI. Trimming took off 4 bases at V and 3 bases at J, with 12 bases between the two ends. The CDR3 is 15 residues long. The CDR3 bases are TGTGCCAGCAGTTTGCACGGGGCCGACACCGGGGAGCTGTTTTTT. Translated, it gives CASSLHGADTGELFF.

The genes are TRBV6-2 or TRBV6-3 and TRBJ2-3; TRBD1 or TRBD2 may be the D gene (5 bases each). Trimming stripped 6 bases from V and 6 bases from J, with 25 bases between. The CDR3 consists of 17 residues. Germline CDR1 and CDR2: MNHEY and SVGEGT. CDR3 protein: CASSPTGTPVGSDTQYF. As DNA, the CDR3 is TGTGCCAGCAGCCCGACCGGGACCCCCGTCGGCTCGGATACGCAGTATTTT.

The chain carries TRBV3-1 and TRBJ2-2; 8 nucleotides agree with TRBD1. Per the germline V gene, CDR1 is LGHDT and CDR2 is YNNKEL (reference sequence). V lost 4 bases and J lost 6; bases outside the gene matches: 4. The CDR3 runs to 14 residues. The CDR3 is CASSRTGRSGELFF. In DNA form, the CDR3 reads TGTGCCAGCAGCCGGACAGGGCGTTCCGGGGAGCTGTTTTTT.

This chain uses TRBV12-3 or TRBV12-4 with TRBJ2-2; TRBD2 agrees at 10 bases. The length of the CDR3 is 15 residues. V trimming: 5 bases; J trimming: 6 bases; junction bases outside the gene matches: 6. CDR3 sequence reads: CASSPSGGAAGELFF. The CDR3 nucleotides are TGTGCCAGCAGTCCAAGCGGGGGGGCTGCCGGGGAGCTGTTTTTT.

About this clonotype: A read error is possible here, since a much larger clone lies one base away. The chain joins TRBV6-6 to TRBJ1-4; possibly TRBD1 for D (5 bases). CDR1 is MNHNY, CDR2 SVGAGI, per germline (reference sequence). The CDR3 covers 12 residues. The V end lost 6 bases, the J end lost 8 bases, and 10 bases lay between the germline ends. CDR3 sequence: CASRYAGEKLFF. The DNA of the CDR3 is TGTGCCAGCAGGTACGCAGGGGAAAAACTGTTTTTT.

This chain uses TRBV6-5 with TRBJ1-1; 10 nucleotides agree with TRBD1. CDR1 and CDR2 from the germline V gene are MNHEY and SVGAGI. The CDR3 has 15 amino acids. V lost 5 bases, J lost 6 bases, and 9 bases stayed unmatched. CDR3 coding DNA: TGTGCCAGCAGTACGGGACAGGGGTATCTCGCTGAAGCTTTCTTT. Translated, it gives CASSTGQGYLAEAFF.

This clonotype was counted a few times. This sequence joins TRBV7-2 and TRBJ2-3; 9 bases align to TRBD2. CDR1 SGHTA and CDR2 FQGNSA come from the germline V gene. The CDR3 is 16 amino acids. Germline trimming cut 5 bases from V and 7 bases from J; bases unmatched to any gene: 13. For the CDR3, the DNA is TGTGCCAGCAGCCCCTACACTCGGACTAGCGAGAATACGCAGTATTTT. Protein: CASSPYTRTSENTQYF. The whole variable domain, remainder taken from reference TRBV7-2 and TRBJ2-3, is GAGVSQSPSNKVTEKGKDVELRCDPISGHTALYWYRQSLGQGLEFLIYFQGNSAPDKSGLPSDRFSAERTGGSVSTLTIQRTQQEDSAVYLCASSPYTRTSENTQYFGPGTRLTVL.

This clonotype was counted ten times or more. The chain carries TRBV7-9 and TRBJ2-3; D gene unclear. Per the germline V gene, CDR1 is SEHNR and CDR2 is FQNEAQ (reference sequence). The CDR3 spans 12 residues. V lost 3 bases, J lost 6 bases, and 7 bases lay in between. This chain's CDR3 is CASSLLGDTQYF. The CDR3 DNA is TGTGCCAGCAGCTTGTTGGGCGATACGCAGTATTTT.

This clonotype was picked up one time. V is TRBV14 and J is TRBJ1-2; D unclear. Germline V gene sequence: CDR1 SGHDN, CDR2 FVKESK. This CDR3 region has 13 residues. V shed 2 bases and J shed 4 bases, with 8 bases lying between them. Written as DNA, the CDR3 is TGTGCCAGCAGCCAAAGTACTCGCTATGGCTACACCTTC. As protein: CASSQSTRYGYTF.